This T cell receptor (beta chain) emerged from a study of T-cell reconstitution after alpha-beta-depleted transplantation in children (dated by TCRdb to the mid-2010s). With respect to the entire study: T-cell immune reconstitution after TCRalphabeta/CD19-depleted allogeneic hematopoietic cell transplantation in children was quantitatively tracked in the study by means of TCR repertoire profiling.

This clonotype has a count of ten or more. Its antigen specificity is not known. Base qualities are missing; no much larger clone stands one base away. The library was prepared using PCR. The sequencer listed for this sample is Illumina HiSeq 2500. TCR library preparation used molecular barcoding, with unique molecular identifiers applied to normalize quantification of the TCRbeta repertoire. TCRdb handled the public reads itself, with Q25 trimming in fastp and clone calling in MiXCR, and kept productive beta chains. Rows merge per CDR3 protein into single entries with the most common DNA and genes. Counted in this sample were over 400,000 distinct CDR3 sequences; approximately 12% of them appeared once. About 6% of the sample comes from the top ten. The material was PBMCs from the stem cell graft donor, obtained from the stem cell graft. The receptor was isolated from a human donor who donated a stem cell graft to a child with combined immunodeficiency.

In nucleotides, the sequence is TGTGCCAGCAGGATGGACACCTACACTGAAGCTTTCTTT. Its translation is CASRMDTYTEAFF. The sequence is built from TRBV12-3 or TRBV12-4 and TRBJ1-1; matching of 5 bases hints at TRBD1 as the D gene. V lost 6 bases and J lost 3 bases; the stretch between them is 11 bases long. The cysteine opens and the phenylalanine closes a CDR3 of 13 amino acids. Just CDR3 DNA is preserved here, 39 bases in frame from base 1.